Listed below are T cell receptor beta chains from one sample, sequenced in a study of blood T cells in healthy people across ages. From the 5' RACE reads, TCRdb called clonotypes with MiXCR, one entry per CDR3 protein. The sample records approximately 600,000 distinct CDR3 sequences, approximately 59% being singletons. Material for sequencing was blood. All receptors come from a man aged 55 to 70 in good health. The CDR3 runs from the conserved cysteine through the conserved F or W. D genes are given only for firm matches. Clone size is stated in some rows and not others, as once, few, many or a class when expanded.

cdr3_nt: TGCGCCAGCAGCTTGTGGGCTCCGGGCACAGATACGCAGTATTTT
cdr3_aa: CASSLWAPGTDTQYF
clone_size: -
d_call: -
v_call: TRBV5-1
j_call: TRBJ2-3

cdr3_nt: TGTGCCAGCAGTAGGGTGGGACAGGGGCTCTCTGGGGCCAACGTCCTGACTTTC
cdr3_aa: CASSRVGQGLSGANVLTF
clone_size: -
d_call: TRBD1
v_call: TRBV28
j_call: TRBJ2-6

cdr3_nt: TGCAGCGTGAACCGGGACAGGGGTACTGAAGCTTTCTTT
cdr3_aa: CSVNRDRGTEAFF
clone_size: -
d_call: TRBD1
v_call: TRBV29-1
j_call: TRBJ1-1

cdr3_nt: TGCAGTGCTGGGACAGGGGGAAGCGAGCAGTACTTC
cdr3_aa: CSAGTGGSEQYF
clone_size: once
d_call: TRBD1
v_call: TRBV20-1
j_call: TRBJ2-7

cdr3_nt: TGCAGTGCTAGAGATCGGAGGGGAGACATGAACACTGAAGCTTTCTTT
cdr3_aa: CSARDRRGDMNTEAFF
clone_size: once
d_call: -
v_call: TRBV20-1
j_call: TRBJ1-1

cdr3_nt: TGCGCCAGCAGCTGGGGTCTGGGGGGGGAGACTGAAGCTTTCTTT
cdr3_aa: CASSWGLGGETEAFF
clone_size: -
d_call: -
v_call: TRBV5-1
j_call: TRBJ1-1

cdr3_nt: TGCGCCAGCAGCAGTGAAACAGGGGAAAAACTGTTTTTT
cdr3_aa: CASSSETGEKLFF
clone_size: -
d_call: -
v_call: TRBV5-1
j_call: TRBJ1-4

cdr3_nt: TGTGCCAGCAGGGAAGGGCGCGGAGGGGAGACCCAGTACTTC
cdr3_aa: CASREGRGGETQYF
clone_size: -
d_call: -
v_call: TRBV2
j_call: TRBJ2-5

cdr3_nt: TGTGCCAGCAGCGTAGCCCAGGGGGGCAATGAGCAGTTCTTC
cdr3_aa: CASSVAQGGNEQFF
clone_size: -
d_call: -
v_call: TRBV9
j_call: TRBJ2-1

cdr3_nt: TGTGCCACCAGCAGGGACAGGGGAGGGGAAAAACTGTTTTTT
cdr3_aa: CATSRDRGGEKLFF
clone_size: -
d_call: TRBD1
v_call: TRBV15
j_call: TRBJ1-4

cdr3_nt: TGTGCCAGCATCCCACAGGGGACCAAAAACATTCAGTACTTC
cdr3_aa: CASIPQGTKNIQYF
clone_size: few
d_call: TRBD1
v_call: TRBV6-6
j_call: TRBJ2-4

cdr3_nt: TGTGCCAGCTCACCAATAGGGACCCACGAGCAGTACTTC
cdr3_aa: CASSPIGTHEQYF
clone_size: -
d_call: -
v_call: TRBV18
j_call: TRBJ2-7

cdr3_nt: TGTGCCAGCAGTCAATGGACCGGCCCCAACACCGGGGAGCTGTTTTTT
cdr3_aa: CASSQWTGPNTGELFF
clone_size: -
d_call: -
v_call: TRBV11-2
j_call: TRBJ2-2

cdr3_nt: TGTGCCAGCAGTCACAGCGGGAGAACAGGAGGGAATGAGCAGTTCTTC
cdr3_aa: CASSHSGRTGGNEQFF
clone_size: -
d_call: TRBD2
v_call: TRBV12-3/TRBV12-4
j_call: TRBJ2-1

cdr3_nt: TGTGCCATCAGTGAGTTAACCGGGCCTACAGAGACCCAGTACTTC
cdr3_aa: CAISELTGPTETQYF
clone_size: -
d_call: -
v_call: TRBV10-3
j_call: TRBJ2-5

cdr3_nt: TGCGCCAGCGGGAAGGCGACCGCAGATACGCAGTATTTT
cdr3_aa: CASGKATADTQYF
clone_size: -
d_call: -
v_call: TRBV5-1
j_call: TRBJ2-3

cdr3_nt: TGTGCCAGCAGTCACGATATCGCAAGCAATCAGCCCCAGCATTTT
cdr3_aa: CASSHDIASNQPQHF
clone_size: -
d_call: -
v_call: TRBV6-1
j_call: TRBJ1-5

cdr3_nt: TGTGCCAGCAGCTTGTCAGGGGGCCGCAGGGAGACCCAGTACTTC
cdr3_aa: CASSLSGGRRETQYF
clone_size: once
d_call: TRBD1
v_call: TRBV5-4
j_call: TRBJ2-5

cdr3_nt: TGCAGTGCCAGACCTGGACAGGGCGTTCGGACCCAGTACTTC
cdr3_aa: CSARPGQGVRTQYF
clone_size: few
d_call: TRBD1
v_call: TRBV20-1
j_call: TRBJ2-5

cdr3_nt: TGCGCCAGCAGTGAGGGGCAGGGAAGAGGGCAGTACTTC
cdr3_aa: CASSEGQGRGQYF
clone_size: few
d_call: -
v_call: TRBV10-1
j_call: TRBJ2-7

cdr3_nt: TGTGCCAGCAGCAACCGGGACAGTCACACAGATACGCAGTATTTT
cdr3_aa: CASSNRDSHTDTQYF
clone_size: -
d_call: TRBD1
v_call: TRBV3-1
j_call: TRBJ2-3

cdr3_nt: TGCGCCAGCAATCCCGGACGGGCGCTCTACGAGCAGTACTTC
cdr3_aa: CASNPGRALYEQYF
clone_size: -
d_call: -
v_call: TRBV10-2
j_call: TRBJ2-7

cdr3_nt: TGTGCCAGCAGCCCCCCCCCCGGGTCAGATACGCAGTATTTT
cdr3_aa: CASSPPPGSDTQYF
clone_size: few
d_call: -
v_call: TRBV11-1
j_call: TRBJ2-3

cdr3_nt: TGTGCCAGCAGCTTTCCCGACAGGAACTATGGCTACACCTTC
cdr3_aa: CASSFPDRNYGYTF
clone_size: -
d_call: -
v_call: TRBV5-4
j_call: TRBJ1-2

cdr3_nt: TGTGCCAGCAGCCAACGGGGACAGGGACTACCCTATGGCTACACCTTC
cdr3_aa: CASSQRGQGLPYGYTF
clone_size: -
d_call: TRBD1
v_call: TRBV16
j_call: TRBJ1-2

cdr3_nt: TGTGCCAGCAGTTACCGTCCAGCACGTCAAGAGACCCAGTACTTC
cdr3_aa: CASSYRPARQETQYF
clone_size: -
d_call: -
v_call: TRBV6-2/TRBV6-3
j_call: TRBJ2-5

cdr3_nt: TGCAGCGCTCGCGGGATAGGGGGTAACATTCAGTACTTC
cdr3_aa: CSARGIGGNIQYF
clone_size: few
d_call: -
v_call: TRBV29-1
j_call: TRBJ2-4

cdr3_nt: TGCAGTGCTAGGGGAACGGCAGATACGCAGTATTTT
cdr3_aa: CSARGTADTQYF
clone_size: -
d_call: -
v_call: TRBV20-1
j_call: TRBJ2-3

cdr3_nt: TGCAGTGCTAGAGACGGGACTAGCGTAAGCAATGAGCAGTTCTTC
cdr3_aa: CSARDGTSVSNEQFF
clone_size: few
d_call: TRBD2
v_call: TRBV20-1
j_call: TRBJ2-1

cdr3_nt: TGTGCCATCAGGAGGGCTAGCGGGGAGCAAGAGACCCAGTACTTC
cdr3_aa: CAIRRASGEQETQYF
clone_size: -
d_call: TRBD2
v_call: TRBV10-3
j_call: TRBJ2-5

cdr3_nt: TGCAGTGCTAGGGGAAAAACTAGCGTAACCTACAATGAGCAGTTCTTC
cdr3_aa: CSARGKTSVTYNEQFF
clone_size: -
d_call: TRBD2
v_call: TRBV20-1
j_call: TRBJ2-1

cdr3_nt: TGTGCCAGCAGCTTAGCGGGGGGGGCCGGATTCAATGAGCAGTTCTTC
cdr3_aa: CASSLAGGAGFNEQFF
clone_size: many
d_call: -
v_call: TRBV7-2
j_call: TRBJ2-1

cdr3_nt: TGCGCCAGCAGCCAAGATATGCGGGGCCCCACCTACGAGCAGTACTTC
cdr3_aa: CASSQDMRGPTYEQYF
clone_size: -
d_call: -
v_call: TRBV4-1
j_call: TRBJ2-7

cdr3_nt: TGTGCCAGCAGCTTAGGGGCTCGGGGATCCACAGATACGCAGTATTTT
cdr3_aa: CASSLGARGSTDTQYF
clone_size: -
d_call: -
v_call: TRBV13
j_call: TRBJ2-3

cdr3_nt: TGCGCCAGCAGACCGACGGTCGGGAACACTGAAGCTTTCTTT
cdr3_aa: CASRPTVGNTEAFF
clone_size: -
d_call: -
v_call: TRBV5-1
j_call: TRBJ1-1

cdr3_nt: TGTGCCAGCAGCTCCGGGGGAGCTGAAGCTTTCTTT
cdr3_aa: CASSSGGAEAFF
clone_size: few
d_call: -
v_call: TRBV7-6
j_call: TRBJ1-1

cdr3_nt: TGTGCCAGCAGTTACTCATCAGGCCGGGAGACCCAGTACTTC
cdr3_aa: CASSYSSGRETQYF
clone_size: many
d_call: -
v_call: TRBV6-5
j_call: TRBJ2-5

cdr3_nt: TGTGCCATCAGTGAAAGCGACAGGGGCAGACCTAACTATGGCTACACCTTC
cdr3_aa: CAISESDRGRPNYGYTF
clone_size: -
d_call: TRBD1
v_call: TRBV10-3
j_call: TRBJ1-2

cdr3_nt: TGTGCCAGCAGAACCACCCTTCAGGGCCAAGAGACCCAGTACTTC
cdr3_aa: CASRTTLQGQETQYF
clone_size: few
d_call: -
v_call: TRBV6-6
j_call: TRBJ2-5